This T cell receptor (beta chain) comes out of a study of blood T cell repertoires in COVID-19. V dropped 0 bases and J dropped 7 bases, with 11 bases sitting between them. Germline-derived CDR1 and CDR2 are SGHRS and YFSETQ. This CDR3 region has 14 residues. Profiling relied on immunoSEQ multiplex PCR, and the TCRdb table lists in-frame clones only, not all of them. The table shows tens of thousands of clones, with over 70% occurring only once. This sequence was found in a human donor in a cohort sampled during active COVID-19. This sequence joins TRBV5-1 and TRBJ2-1; possible D gene TRBD2, 6 bases. Sequencing was carried out using peripheral blood. In DNA, the CDR3 is TGCGCCAGCAGCTTGGACGGACTAAGTAATGAGCAGTTCTTC. Translated, it gives CASSLDGLSNEQFF.